This T cell receptor beta chain was sequenced during a study of cytomegalovirus exposure and HLA in healthy donors. V was pared by 4 bases and J by 12 bases, with 5 bases of the junction left unmatched. Germline-derived CDR1 and CDR2 are SGHVS and FQNEAQ. This CDR3 comprises 12 residues. PCR employed 60 Vbeta and 13 Jbeta primers. The assay was immunoSEQ multiplex PCR, and TCRdb's table has in-frame clones only and misses some. The sample gives approximately 220,000 clones, over 65% of which show up once; about 14% is in the top ten. This clone was counted once. The V gene is TRBV7-8, the J gene TRBJ2-1; 8 positions agree with TRBD1. The receptor was isolated from a man aged 35-49 years in good health and CMV-seronegative. The source material was PBMCs. The CDR3 sequence: CASSSTGAGQFF. CDR3 in DNA: TGTGCCAGCAGCTCGACAGGGGCCGGGCAGTTCTTC.